These 21 T cell receptor beta chains were sequenced from one sample in a study of blood T cell repertoires in COVID-19. Repertoires were generated with immunoSEQ multiplex PCR, while TCRdb's copy carries only in-frame clones and drops some. The table lists fewer than 200,000 clones, about 90% of them singletons, with approximately 5% in the top ten. The sample taken for sequencing was peripheral blood. These TCRs come from a man between 25 and 39 years old with COVID-19, enrolled during active disease.

The chain links TRBV12-5 to TRBJ2-1; 11 nucleotides agree with TRBD2. Germline V gene lookup returns CDR1 LGHNT and CDR2 FRNRAP. Germline trimming cut 6 bases from V and 8 bases from J; bases unmatched to any gene: 18. This CDR3 is 18 amino acids long. DNA for the CDR3: TGTGCTAGTGGGCAGAACAGGGGCCTAGCGGGGGGCCGCTATGAGCAGTTCTTC. Translating gives CASGQNRGLAGGRYEQFF. Based on the CDR3 plus reference TRBV12-5 and TRBJ2-1, the full variable domain is DARVTQTPRHKVTEMGQEVTMRCQPILGHNTVFWYRQTMMQGLELLAYFRNRAPLDDSGMPKDRFSAEMPDATLATLKIQPSEPRDSAVYFCASGQNRGLAGGRYEQFFGPGTRLTVL.

V gene TRBV5-4 combines with J gene TRBJ2-1; 7 bases match TRBD2. Germline V gene sequence: CDR1 SGHNT, CDR2 YYREEE (reference sequence). The CDR3 covers 16 residues. After removal of 0 bases from V and 5 bases from J, the junction contained 8 bases not matched to a gene. Here the CDR3 reads CASSLGGLGENNEQFF. CDR3 nucleotide sequence: TGTGCCAGCAGCTTGGGCGGACTAGGTGAAAACAATGAGCAGTTCTTC. The variable domain in full, with the rest retrieved from reference TRBV5-4 and TRBJ2-1, is ETGVTQSPTHLIKTRGQQVTLRCSSQSGHNTVSWYQQALGQGPQFIFQYYREEENGRGNFPPRFSGLQFPNYSSELNVNALELDDSALYLCASSLGGLGENNEQFFGPGTRLTVL.

This chain links TRBV5-6 with TRBJ2-5; 9 nucleotides match TRBD2. This CDR3 has 15 residues. The ends lost 2 bases at V and 5 bases at J; junction bases unmatched: 7. Germline V CDR1 and CDR2: SGHDT, YYEEEE. CDR3 nucleotide sequence: TGTGCCAGCAGCTTTGGGCGGGAGGGCCAGGAGACCCAGTACTTC. This translates into CASSFGREGQETQYF.

J is TRBJ2-2 and V is TRBV5-4; 10 nucleotides align to TRBD2. V lost 0 bases to trimming and J lost 0 bases; unmatched junction nucleotides: 8. CDR1 and CDR2 (germline): SGHNT, YYREEE (reference sequence). The CDR3 runs 19 residues. The CDR3 region is CASSLEVSGRPSNTGELFF. As DNA, the CDR3 is TGTGCCAGCAGCTTGGAAGTTAGCGGGAGGCCCTCGAACACCGGGGAGCTGTTTTTT.

The chain carries TRBV19 and TRBJ1-6; possible D gene TRBD1, 6 bases. Germline V gene data show CDR1 as LNHDA and CDR2 as SQIVND (reference sequence). The germline V and J ends were trimmed by 6 bases and 1 base, with 19 bases remaining between them. This CDR3 spans 18 amino acids. The CDR3 coding sequence is TGTGCCAGTAGCCGGACGGCCGACAGGTCGTCCTATAATTCACCCCTCCACTTT. As protein: CASSRTADRSSYNSPLHF.

The table lists this clone with a count of one. The rearrangement uses TRBV29-1 and TRBJ1-1; D perhaps matches TRBD1 (5 bases). Germline V gene lookup returns CDR1 SQVTM and CDR2 ANQGSEA. Deletions cut 3 bases from V and 0 bases from J, with 5 bases between. The CDR3 extends over 12 amino acids. DNA of the CDR3: TGCAGCGTTGAGACAGTGAACACTGAAGCTTTCTTT. Its protein product is CSVETVNTEAFF. The full variable domain, rest sourced from reference TRBV29-1 and TRBJ1-1, is SAVISQKPSRDICQRGTSLTIQCQVDSQVTMMFWYRQQPGQSLTLIATANQGSEATYESGFVIDKFPISRPNLTFSTLTVSNMSPEDSSIYLCSVETVNTEAFFGQGTRLTVV.

The V gene is TRBV5-1, the J gene TRBJ1-1; a possible D gene is TRBD1 (5 bases). The germline V gene has CDR1 SGHRS and CDR2 YFSETQ. V gave up 5 bases and J gave up 7 bases, with 15 bases separating them. CDR3 length: 13 residues. CDR3 in amino acids: CASRGVTGGEAFF. The CDR3 DNA reads as TGCGCCAGCAGAGGGGTCACAGGCGGTGAAGCTTTCTTT.

This clone was observed a single time. The V gene is TRBV6-2 or TRBV6-3, the J gene TRBJ1-1; D ambiguous. This CDR3 is built from 11 residues. Germline loops: CDR1 MNHEY, CDR2 SVGEGT. V lost 0 bases and J 8 bases, leaving 4 bases between the germline ends. The CDR3 DNA sequence: TGTGCCAGCAGTTACTCCGCGGAAGCTTTCTTT. This encodes CASSYSAEAFF.

CDR3 sequence reads: CASSPSTSYNEQFF. The CDR3 DNA reads as TGTGCCAGCTCACCATCGACTAGCTACAATGAGCAGTTCTTC. J is TRBJ2-1 and V is TRBV18; possible D gene TRBD2, 6 bases. Trimming left V 2 bases short and J 3 bases short, with 8 bases between. The CDR3 runs to 14 residues. The germline V gene encodes CDR1 KGHSH and CDR2 LQKENI.

This chain connects TRBV4-1 to TRBJ1-5, with no clear D. V was shortened by 1 base and J by 5 bases, with 6 bases between the two germline ends. From germline, CDR1 is MGHRA and CDR2 YSYEKL. This CDR3 is built from 13 residues. The CDR3 is CASSQAPYQPQHF. The CDR3 DNA is TGCGCCAGCAGCCAAGCTCCCTATCAGCCCCAGCATTTT.

The rearrangement joins TRBV9 to TRBJ2-1; TRBD2 agrees at 16 bases. From germline, CDR1 is SGDLS and CDR2 YYNGEE. V trimming: 2 bases; J trimming: 11 bases; junction bases outside the gene matches: 4. This CDR3 contains 15 residues. CDR3 DNA sequence: TGTGCCAGCAGCGTCCTGGGACTAGCGGGGGGGCAGCAGTTCTTC. Its translation is CASSVLGLAGGQQFF.

The chain links TRBV7-3 to TRBJ1-1, with TRBD1 matching over 7 bases. There are 14 residues in the CDR3. J lost 1 base, V lost 3 bases, and 2 bases had no gene match. CDR1 SGHTA and CDR2 FQGTGA come from the germline V gene. DNA of the CDR3: TGTGCCAGCAGCTTCGGGACAGAGAACACTGAAGCTTTCTTT. Amino acids: CASSFGTENTEAFF. Filled out from reference TRBV7-3 and TRBJ1-1, the complete variable domain reads GAGVSQTPSNKVTEKGKYVELRCDPISGHTALYWYRQSLGQGPEFLIYFQGTGAADDSGLPNDRFFAVRPEGSVSTLKIQRTERGDSAVYLCASSFGTENTEAFFGQGTRLTVV.

V usage is TRBV19 and J usage is TRBJ1-4, with 7 bases lining up with TRBD1. CDR1 is LNHDA and CDR2 is SQIVND in the germline V gene (reference sequence). CDR3 length: 15 amino acids. The junction had 3 bases not matched to a gene; V was cut back by 2 bases and J by 3 bases. The CDR3 loop reads CASSIMTGPNEKLFF. CDR3 DNA: TGTGCCAGTAGTATAATGACAGGGCCTAATGAAAAACTGTTTTTT.

V is TRBV6-5 and J is TRBJ2-5, with D unresolved. The CDR3 is made up of 13 amino acids. Germline CDR1 reads MNHEY; CDR2 reads SVGAGI. Trimming cost V 6 bases and J 0 bases, with 8 bases left between them. The CDR3 protein is CASRQTYQETQYF. The CDR3 region has the DNA TGTGCCAGCAGACAAACGTACCAAGAGACCCAGTACTTC.

The gene calls are TRBV11-1 and TRBJ1-4, with 8 nucleotides matching TRBD1. The CDR3 loop spans 16 amino acids. V dropped 4 bases and J dropped 8; count of bases not matched to a gene: 12. Germline-derived CDR1 and CDR2 are SGHAT and FQDESV (reference sequence). CDR3 region: CASSSLRGQVNEKLFF. CDR3 bases: TGTGCCAGCAGCTCCCTCCGGGGACAGGTTAACGAAAAACTGTTTTTT. The full variable domain, with the rest looked up from reference TRBV11-1 and TRBJ1-4, is EAEVAQSPRYKITEKSQAVAFWCDPISGHATLYWYRQILGQGPELLVQFQDESVVDDSQLPKDRFSAERLKGVDSTLKIQPAELGDSAMYLCASSSLRGQVNEKLFFGSGTQLSVL.

The chain couples TRBV7-2 to TRBJ1-4, with 7 positions matching TRBD1. The J segment lost 8 bases and the V segment lost 5 bases, leaving 11 bases of the junction unmatched. The CDR3 is 15 residues long. Germline V CDR1 and CDR2: SGHTA, FQGNSA. Written as DNA, the CDR3 is TGTGCCAGCAGCCCCCAGATACAGGGGAGGGAAAAACTGTTTTTT. Translated, it gives CASSPQIQGREKLFF.

V is TRBV29-1 and J is TRBJ2-7, with TRBD1 matching 8 bases. Germline V CDR1 and CDR2: SQVTM, ANQGSEA. J was trimmed by 3 bases and V by 2 bases; bases with no gene match: 3. The length of the CDR3 is 13 residues. The DNA for the CDR3 is TGCAGCGTTGAACTGGACAGGGACTACGAGCAGTACTTC. It yields the protein CSVELDRDYEQYF.

The gene calls are TRBV9 and TRBJ2-1; D ambiguous. Looked up from germline, CDR1 is SGDLS and CDR2 is YYNGEE. Trimming pared 2 bases from V and 4 bases from J, leaving 4 bases between. The CDR3 length is 12 residues. The CDR3 nucleotides read TGTGCCAGCAGCGTGCGATACAATGAGCAGTTCTTC. Translated: CASSVRYNEQFF.

This clone was seen only once. V is TRBV4-1 and J is TRBJ2-1; TRBD2 matches 7 bases. The J segment lost 4 bases and the V segment lost 0 bases, leaving 12 bases of the junction unmatched. Germline V gene lookup returns CDR1 MGHRA and CDR2 YSYEKL. The CDR3 has 18 amino acids. CDR3 loop: CASSQEFVREGPYNEQFF. Here the CDR3 DNA reads TGCGCCAGCAGCCAAGAATTCGTGAGGGAGGGCCCATACAATGAGCAGTTCTTC.

This chain uses TRBV24-1 with TRBJ2-1, with 8 bases that match TRBD1. J lost 5 bases, V lost 7 bases, and 9 bases had no gene match. The CDR3 spans 15 residues. Germline-derived CDR1 and CDR2 are KGHDR and SFDVKD. CDR3 in DNA: TGTGCCACCAGCTCAGGACAGGGTCGGCACAATGAGCAGTTCTTC. This gives the protein CATSSGQGRHNEQFF.

The chain joins TRBV7-3 to TRBJ2-1; 11 bases are a match to TRBD2. V lost 5 bases and J lost 9; bases outside the gene matches: 18. In germline, CDR1 is SGHTA, CDR2 FQGTGA. There are 18 residues in the CDR3. As DNA, the CDR3 is TGTGCCAGCAGCCTGAAGGGGGAGGGGACTAGCGGTTTAGGTGAGCAGTTCTTC. It specifies CASSLKGEGTSGLGEQFF.